Described below is a single T cell receptor beta chain sequence and its context. The antigen is unknown. It was second doses at about 4 or about 12 weeks that were pooled. Germline V gene data show CDR1 as SGHTA and CDR2 as FQGNSA. CDR3 length: 14 residues. Trimming cost V 1 base and J 1 base, with 7 bases left between them. The sample comes from a study of T cell responses to AZD1222 COVID-19 vaccine. Study-wide points: At baseline, just five to seven AZD1222 recipients tested seropositive. In the spike-specific TCR repertoire, nearly half reportedly target unmutated variant regions.

Profiled with immunoSEQ multiplex PCR; TCRdb holds only in-frame clones, not every one. The sample contains about 140,000 clones, about nine tenths of which appear only once. This sample comprised peripheral blood, obtained 28 days after the second AZD1222 dose. This TCR was recovered from an adult who received the AZD1222 COVID-19 vaccine. The chain employs TRBV7-2 and TRBJ1-2; D unclear. The CDR3 loop reads CASSLGEGNYGYTF. The CDR3 DNA sequence: TGTGCCAGCAGCTTAGGGGAGGGTAACTATGGCTACACCTTC. Looking up the rest from reference TRBV7-2 and TRBJ1-2 gives the full variable domain: GAGVSQSPSNKVTEKGKDVELRCDPISGHTALYWYRQSLGQGLEFLIYFQGNSAPDKSGLPSDRFSAERTGGSVSTLTIQRTQQEDSAVYLCASSLGEGNYGYTFGSGTRLTVV.